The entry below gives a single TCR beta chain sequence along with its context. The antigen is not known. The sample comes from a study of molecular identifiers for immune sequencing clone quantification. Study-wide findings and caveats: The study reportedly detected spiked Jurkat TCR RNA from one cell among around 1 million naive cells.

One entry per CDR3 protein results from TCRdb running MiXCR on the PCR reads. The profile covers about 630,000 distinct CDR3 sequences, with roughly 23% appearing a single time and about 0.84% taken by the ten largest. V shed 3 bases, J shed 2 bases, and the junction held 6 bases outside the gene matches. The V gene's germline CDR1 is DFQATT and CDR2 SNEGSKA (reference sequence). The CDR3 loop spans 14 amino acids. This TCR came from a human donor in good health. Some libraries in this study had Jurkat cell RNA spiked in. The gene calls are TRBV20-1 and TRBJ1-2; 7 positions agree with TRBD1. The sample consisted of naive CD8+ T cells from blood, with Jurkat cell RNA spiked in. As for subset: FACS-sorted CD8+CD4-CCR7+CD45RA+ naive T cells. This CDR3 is CSASPRQGNYGYTF. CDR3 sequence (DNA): TGCAGTGCTAGCCCCCGACAGGGAAACTATGGCTACACCTTC.